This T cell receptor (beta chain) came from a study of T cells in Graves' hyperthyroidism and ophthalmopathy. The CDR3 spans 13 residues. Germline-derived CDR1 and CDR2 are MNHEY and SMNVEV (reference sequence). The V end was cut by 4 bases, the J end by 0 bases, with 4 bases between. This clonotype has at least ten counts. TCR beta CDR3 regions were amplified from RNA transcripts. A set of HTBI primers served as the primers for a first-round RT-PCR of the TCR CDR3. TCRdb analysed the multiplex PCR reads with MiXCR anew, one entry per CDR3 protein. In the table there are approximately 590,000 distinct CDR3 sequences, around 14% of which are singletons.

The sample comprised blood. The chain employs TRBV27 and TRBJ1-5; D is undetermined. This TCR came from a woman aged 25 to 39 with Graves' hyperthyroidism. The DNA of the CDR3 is TGTGCCAGCAGTTCCTTTAGCAATCAGCCCCAGCATTTT. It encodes CASSSFSNQPQHF.